This entry concerns a single TCR beta chain. This record comes from a study of cytomegalovirus exposure and HLA in healthy donors. PCR primers comprised 60 Vbeta and 13 Jbeta primers. Sequencing used immunoSEQ multiplex PCR; TCRdb keeps in-frame clones, though not all of them. The top ten clones hold 1% to 1.5% of a sample with 100,000 to 120,000 clones, around 84% of them seen once. Among the donors, all were healthy bone marrow donors. CDR3 length: 16 residues. The germline CDR1 and CDR2 sequences are LGHNA and YNFKEQ. Unmatched junction bases numbered 8, after V lost 1 base and J lost 4 bases. Sequenced input: PBMCs. The chain is built from TRBV4-2 and TRBJ1-1; 8 nucleotides match TRBD1. This receptor was obtained from a woman in her twenties or thirties in good health and CMV-seronegative. As DNA, the CDR3 is TGTGCCAGCAGCCAAGTAACGACAGGGGAAGGCACTGAAGCTTTCTTT. Encoded protein: CASSQVTTGEGTEAFF.